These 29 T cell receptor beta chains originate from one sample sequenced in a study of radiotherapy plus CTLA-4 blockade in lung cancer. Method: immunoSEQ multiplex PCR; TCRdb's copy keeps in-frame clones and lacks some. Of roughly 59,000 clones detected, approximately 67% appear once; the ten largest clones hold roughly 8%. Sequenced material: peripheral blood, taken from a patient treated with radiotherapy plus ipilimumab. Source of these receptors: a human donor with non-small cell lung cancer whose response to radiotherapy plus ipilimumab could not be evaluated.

The CDR3 DNA reads as TGTGCCAGCAGTCGGACTAGCGGGAGCGCAGATACGCAGTATTTT. It encodes CASSRTSGSADTQYF. The chain joins TRBV6-1 to TRBJ2-3; 13 bases line up with TRBD2. Germline loops: CDR1 MNHNS, CDR2 SASEGT. Germline trimming cut 5 bases from V and 4 bases from J; bases unmatched to any gene: 3. CDR3 length equals 15 residues.

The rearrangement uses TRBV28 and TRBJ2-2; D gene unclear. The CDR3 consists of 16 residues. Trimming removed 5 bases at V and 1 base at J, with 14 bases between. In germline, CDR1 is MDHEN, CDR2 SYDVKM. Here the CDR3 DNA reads TGTGCCAGCAGTCTTCTGTGGCGGAAGAACACCGGGGAGCTGTTTTTT. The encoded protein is CASSLLWRKNTGELFF.

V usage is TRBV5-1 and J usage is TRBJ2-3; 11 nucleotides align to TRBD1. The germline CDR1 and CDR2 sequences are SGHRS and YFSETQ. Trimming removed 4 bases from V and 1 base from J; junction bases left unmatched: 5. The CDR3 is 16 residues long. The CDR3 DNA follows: TGCGCCAGCAGCCAAGGACAGGGGGCTGGCACAGATACGCAGTATTTT. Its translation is CASSQGQGAGTDTQYF.

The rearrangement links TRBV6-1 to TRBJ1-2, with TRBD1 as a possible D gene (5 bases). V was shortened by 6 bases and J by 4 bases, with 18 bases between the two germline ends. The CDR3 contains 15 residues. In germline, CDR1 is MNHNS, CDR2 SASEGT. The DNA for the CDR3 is TGTGCCAGCAGCCCGTACAGTGGGGCTAGCTATGGCTACACCTTC. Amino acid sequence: CASSPYSGASYGYTF.

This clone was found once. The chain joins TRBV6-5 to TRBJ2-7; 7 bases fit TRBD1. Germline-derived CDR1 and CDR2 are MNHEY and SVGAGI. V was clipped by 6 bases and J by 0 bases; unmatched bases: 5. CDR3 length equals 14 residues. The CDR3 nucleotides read TGTGCCAGCAGGCCCCGGGACAGCTCCTACGAGCAGTACTTC. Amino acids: CASRPRDSSYEQYF.

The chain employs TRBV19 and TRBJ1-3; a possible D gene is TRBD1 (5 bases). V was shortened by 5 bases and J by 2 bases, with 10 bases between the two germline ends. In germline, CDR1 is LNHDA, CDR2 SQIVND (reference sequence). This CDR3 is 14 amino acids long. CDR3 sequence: CASSFATAGNTIYF. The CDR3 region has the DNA TGTGCCAGTAGTTTCGCGACAGCTGGAAACACCATATATTTT.

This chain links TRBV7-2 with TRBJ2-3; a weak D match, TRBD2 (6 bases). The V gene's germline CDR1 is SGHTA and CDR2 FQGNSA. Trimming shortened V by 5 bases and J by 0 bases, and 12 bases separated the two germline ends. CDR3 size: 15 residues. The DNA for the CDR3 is TGTGCCAGCAGCATCAGCGGGCCGAGCACAGATACGCAGTATTTT. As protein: CASSISGPSTDTQYF.

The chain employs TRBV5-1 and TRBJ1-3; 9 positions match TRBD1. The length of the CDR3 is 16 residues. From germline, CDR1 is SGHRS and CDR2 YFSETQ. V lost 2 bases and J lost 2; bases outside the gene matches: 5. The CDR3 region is CASSLQGAGAGNTIYF. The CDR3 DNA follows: TGCGCCAGCAGCTTACAGGGGGCAGGTGCTGGAAACACCATATATTTT. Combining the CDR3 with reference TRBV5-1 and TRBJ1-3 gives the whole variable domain KAGVTQTPRYLIKTRGQQVTLSCSPISGHRSVSWYQQTPGQGLQFLFEYFSETQRNKGNFPGRFSGRQFSNSRSEMNVSTLELGDSALYLCASSLQGAGAGNTIYFGEGSWLTVV.

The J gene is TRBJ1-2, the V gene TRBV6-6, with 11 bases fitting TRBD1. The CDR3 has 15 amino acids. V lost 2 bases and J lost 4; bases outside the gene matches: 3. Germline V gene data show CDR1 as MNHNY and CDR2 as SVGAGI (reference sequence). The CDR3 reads CASSYPGQGGYGYTF. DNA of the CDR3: TGTGCCAGCAGTTACCCGGGACAGGGGGGCTATGGCTACACCTTC.

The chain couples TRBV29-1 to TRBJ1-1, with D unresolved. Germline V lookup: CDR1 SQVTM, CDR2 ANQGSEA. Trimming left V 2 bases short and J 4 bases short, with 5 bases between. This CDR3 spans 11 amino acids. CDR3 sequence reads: CSVEFGTEAFF. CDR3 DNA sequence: TGCAGCGTTGAATTCGGCACTGAAGCTTTCTTT.

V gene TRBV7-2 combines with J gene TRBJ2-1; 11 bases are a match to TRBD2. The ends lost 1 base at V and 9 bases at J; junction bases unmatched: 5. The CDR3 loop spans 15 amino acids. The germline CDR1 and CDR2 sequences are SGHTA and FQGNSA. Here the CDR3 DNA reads TGTGCCAGCAGCTTAGAAATAGCGGGGGGGGGTGAGCAGTTCTTC. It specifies CASSLEIAGGGEQFF.

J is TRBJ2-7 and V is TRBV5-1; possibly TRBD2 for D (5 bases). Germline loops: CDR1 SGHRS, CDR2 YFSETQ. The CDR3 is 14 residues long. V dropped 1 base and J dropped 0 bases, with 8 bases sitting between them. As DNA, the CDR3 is TGCGCCAGCAGCTTGCCGGGGAGCTCCTACGAGCAGTACTTC. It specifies CASSLPGSSYEQYF.

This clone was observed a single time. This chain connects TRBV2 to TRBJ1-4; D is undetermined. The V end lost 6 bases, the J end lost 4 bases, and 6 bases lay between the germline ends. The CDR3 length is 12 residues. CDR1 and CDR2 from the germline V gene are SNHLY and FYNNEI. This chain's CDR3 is CASRADNEKLFF. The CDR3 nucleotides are TGTGCCAGCAGGGCAGATAATGAAAAACTGTTTTTT. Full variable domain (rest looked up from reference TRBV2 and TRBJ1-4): EPEVTQTPSHQVTQMGQEVILRCVPISNHLYFYWYRQILGQKVEFLVSFYNNEISEKSEIFDDQFSVERPDGSNFTLKIRSTKLEDSAMYFCASRADNEKLFFGSGTQLSVL.

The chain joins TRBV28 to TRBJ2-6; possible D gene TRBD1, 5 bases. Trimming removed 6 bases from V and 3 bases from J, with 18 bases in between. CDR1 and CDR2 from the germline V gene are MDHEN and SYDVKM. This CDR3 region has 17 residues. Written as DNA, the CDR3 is TGTGCCAGCAGCCCCGTCGGGTCAGGGTATGGGGCCAACGTCCTGACTTTC. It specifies CASSPVGSGYGANVLTF.

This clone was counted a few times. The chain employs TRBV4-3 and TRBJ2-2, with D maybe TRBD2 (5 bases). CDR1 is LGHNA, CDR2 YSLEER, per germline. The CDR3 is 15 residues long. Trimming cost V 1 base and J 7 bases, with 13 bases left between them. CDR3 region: CASSQAPGVYGELFF. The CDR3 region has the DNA TGCGCCAGCAGCCAAGCTCCCGGGGTCTACGGGGAGCTGTTTTTT.

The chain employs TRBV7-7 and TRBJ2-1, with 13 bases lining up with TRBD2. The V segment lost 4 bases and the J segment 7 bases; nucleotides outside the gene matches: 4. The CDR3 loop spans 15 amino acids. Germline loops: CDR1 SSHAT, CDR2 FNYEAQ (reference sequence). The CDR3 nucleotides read TGTGCCAGCAGCTCCGGACTAGCGGGAGTGAATGAGCAGTTCTTC. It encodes CASSSGLAGVNEQFF. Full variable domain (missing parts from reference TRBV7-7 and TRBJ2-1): GAGVSQSPRYKVTKRGQDVTLRCDPISSHATLYWYQQALGQGPEFLTYFNYEAQPDKSGLPSDRFSAERPEGSISTLTIQRTEQRDSAMYRCASSSGLAGVNEQFFGPGTRLTVL.

This chain's CDR3 is CASTGGSQPQHF. The CDR3 DNA sequence: TGTGCCAGCACGGGGGGCAGTCAGCCCCAGCATTTT. The rearrangement uses TRBV6-5 and TRBJ1-5, with a possible D match to TRBD1 (6 bases). CDR3 size: 12 residues. Per germline, CDR1 MNHEY and CDR2 SVGAGI. The ends were cut back, 7 bases at V and 6 bases at J, with 10 bases in the middle.

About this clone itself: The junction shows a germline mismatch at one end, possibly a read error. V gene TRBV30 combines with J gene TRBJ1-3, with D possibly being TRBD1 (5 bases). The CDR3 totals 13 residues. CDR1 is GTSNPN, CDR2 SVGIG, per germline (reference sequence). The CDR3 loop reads CAWSVRGGDTIYF. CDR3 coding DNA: TGTGCCTGGAGTGTAAGGGGTGGAGACACCATATATTTT.

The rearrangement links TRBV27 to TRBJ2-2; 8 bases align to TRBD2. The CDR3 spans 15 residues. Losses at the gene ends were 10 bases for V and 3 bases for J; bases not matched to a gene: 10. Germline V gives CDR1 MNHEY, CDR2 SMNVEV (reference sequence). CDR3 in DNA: TGTGCCACCACGGGAGCGGGAGTGGACACCGGGGAGCTGTTTTTT. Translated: CATTGAGVDTGELFF.

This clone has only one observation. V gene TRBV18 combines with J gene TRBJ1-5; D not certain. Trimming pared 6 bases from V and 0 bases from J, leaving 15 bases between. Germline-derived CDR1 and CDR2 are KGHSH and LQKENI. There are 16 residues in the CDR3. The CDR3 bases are TGTGCCAGCTCCCTGAAGTATTCTAATAGCAATCAGCCCCAGCATTTT. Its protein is CASSLKYSNSNQPQHF.

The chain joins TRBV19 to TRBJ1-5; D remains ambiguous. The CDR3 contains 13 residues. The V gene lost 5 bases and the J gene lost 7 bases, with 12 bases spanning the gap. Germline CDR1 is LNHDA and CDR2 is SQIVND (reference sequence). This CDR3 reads CASSFLEGQPQHF. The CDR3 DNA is TGTGCCAGTAGTTTCTTGGAGGGCCAGCCCCAGCATTTT.

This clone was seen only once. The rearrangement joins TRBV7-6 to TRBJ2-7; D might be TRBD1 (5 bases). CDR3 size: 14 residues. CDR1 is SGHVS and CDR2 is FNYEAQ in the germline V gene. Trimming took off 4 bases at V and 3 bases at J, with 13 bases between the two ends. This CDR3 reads CASSSLYGHYEQYF. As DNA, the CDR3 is TGTGCCAGCAGCTCCTTATATGGACACTACGAGCAGTACTTC.

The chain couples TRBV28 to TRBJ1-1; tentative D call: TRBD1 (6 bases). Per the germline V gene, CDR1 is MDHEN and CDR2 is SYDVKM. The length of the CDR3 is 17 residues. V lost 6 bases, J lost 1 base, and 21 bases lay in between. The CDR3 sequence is CASRLLRGAGWNTEAFF. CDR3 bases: TGTGCCAGCAGACTCCTCCGGGGGGCGGGGTGGAACACTGAAGCTTTCTTT.

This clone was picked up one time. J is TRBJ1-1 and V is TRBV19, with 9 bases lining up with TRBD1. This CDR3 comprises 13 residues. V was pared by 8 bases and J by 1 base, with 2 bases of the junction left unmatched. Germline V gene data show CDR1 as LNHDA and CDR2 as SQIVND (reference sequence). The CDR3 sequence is CASLQGANTEAFF. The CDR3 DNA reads TGTGCCAGTCTACAGGGGGCGAACACTGAAGCTTTCTTT. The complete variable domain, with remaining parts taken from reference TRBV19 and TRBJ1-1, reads DGGITQSPKYLFRKEGQNVTLSCEQNLNHDAMYWYRQDPGQGLRLIYYSQIVNDFQKGDIAEGYSVSREKKESFPLTVTSAQKNPTAFYLCASLQGANTEAFFGQGTRLTVV.

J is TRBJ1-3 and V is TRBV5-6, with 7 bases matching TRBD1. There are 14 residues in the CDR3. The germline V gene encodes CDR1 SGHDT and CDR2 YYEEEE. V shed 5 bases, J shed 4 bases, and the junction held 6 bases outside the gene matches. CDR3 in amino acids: CASSKGQRGNTIYF. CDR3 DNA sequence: TGTGCCAGCAGTAAGGGACAGAGAGGAAACACCATATATTTT.

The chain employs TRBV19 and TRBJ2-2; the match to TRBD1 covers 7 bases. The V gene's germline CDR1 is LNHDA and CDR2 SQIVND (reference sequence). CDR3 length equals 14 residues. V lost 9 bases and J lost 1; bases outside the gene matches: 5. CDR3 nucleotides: TGTGCCAGCCTTAACAGGGGGAACACCGGGGAGCTGTTTTTT. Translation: CASLNRGNTGELFF.

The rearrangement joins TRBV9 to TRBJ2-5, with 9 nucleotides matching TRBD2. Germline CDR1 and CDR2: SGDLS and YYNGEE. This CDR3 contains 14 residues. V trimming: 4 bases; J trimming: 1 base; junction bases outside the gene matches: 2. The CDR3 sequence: CASSPTSGQETQYF. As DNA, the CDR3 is TGTGCCAGCAGCCCGACTAGCGGCCAAGAGACCCAGTACTTC. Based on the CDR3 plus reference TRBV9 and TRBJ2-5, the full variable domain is DSGVTQTPKHLITATGQRVTLRCSPRSGDLSVYWYQQSLDQGLQFLIQYYNGEERAKGNILERFSAQQFPDLHSELNLSSLELGDSALYFCASSPTSGQETQYFGPGTRLLVL.

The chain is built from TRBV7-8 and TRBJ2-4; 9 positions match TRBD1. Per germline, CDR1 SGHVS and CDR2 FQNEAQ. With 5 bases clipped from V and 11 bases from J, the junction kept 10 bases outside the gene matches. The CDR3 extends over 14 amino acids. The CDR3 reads CASSPGTGIKFQYF. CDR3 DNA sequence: TGTGCCAGCAGCCCCGGGACAGGGATAAAATTTCAGTACTTC. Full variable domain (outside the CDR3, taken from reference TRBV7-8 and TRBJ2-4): GAGVSQSPRYKVAKRGQDVALRCDPISGHVSLFWYQQALGQGPEFLTYFQNEAQLDKSGLPSDRFFAERPEGSVSTLKIQRTQQEDSAVYLCASSPGTGIKFQYFGAGTRLSVL.

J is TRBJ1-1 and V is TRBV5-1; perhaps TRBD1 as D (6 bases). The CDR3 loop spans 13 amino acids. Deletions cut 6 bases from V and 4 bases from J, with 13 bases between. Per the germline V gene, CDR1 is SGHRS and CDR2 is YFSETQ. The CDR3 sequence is CASIGGAGTEAFF. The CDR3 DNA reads TGCGCCAGCATTGGGGGCGCGGGCACTGAAGCTTTCTTT.